This entry lists 6 T cell receptor beta chains sequenced from one sample in a study of blood T cell repertoires in COVID-19 (dated by TCRdb to between 2020 and 2021). The library relied on the immunoSEQ multiplex PCR assay. What TCRdb holds here is the immuneACCESS table cut down to in-frame rearrangements. Part of the clones is not present; checked against another copy, under half of the missing clones reflect an unresolved V gene, and the others are unexplained. The sample table shows 170,000 or so clones, and about nine tenths are seen once. Jointly, the top ten make up 1.5% to 2% of the sample. Specimen: peripheral blood. These receptors all come from a man aged 18 to 30 who had recovered from COVID-19.

The V gene is TRBV10-3, the J gene TRBJ2-3; D perhaps matches TRBD2 (7 bases). Germline assignment: CDR1 ENHRY and CDR2 SYGVKD. This CDR3 comprises 15 residues. Trimming took 2 bases from V and 6 from J, leaving 15 bases between them. CDR3 bases: TGTGCCATCAGTGAGGCGGGAGCTAGGGGGGATACGCAGTATTTT. It codes for CAISEAGARGDTQYF.

In this sample, this clone turned up a few times. The chain combines TRBV5-4 with TRBJ2-1, with 7 positions matching TRBD2. The CDR3 loop spans 15 amino acids. The germline V gene encodes CDR1 SGHNT and CDR2 YYREEE (reference sequence). The junction had 13 bases not matched to a gene; V was cut back by 3 bases and J by 10 bases. In DNA, the CDR3 is TGTGCCAGCAGCTCCGCGCCCTCTAGCGGAAGCGAGCAGTTCTTC. Its protein is CASSSAPSSGSEQFF.

The chain uses TRBV14 and TRBJ2-3, with a weak D call TRBD2 (5 bases). This CDR3 is 14 amino acids long. The germline V gene has CDR1 SGHDN and CDR2 FVKESK. Trimming pared 1 base from V and 6 bases from J, leaving 11 bases between. CDR3 DNA sequence: TGTGCCAGCAGCCAAGTCCAGCGGTCGGATACGCAGTATTTT. This translates into CASSQVQRSDTQYF.

The V call is TRBV9, the J call TRBJ2-5; 9 bases are a match to TRBD2. The CDR3 has 14 amino acids. The germline gives CDR1 SGDLS, CDR2 YYNGEE. Trimming removed 4 bases from V and 1 base from J; junction bases left unmatched: 2. This CDR3 is CASSPSGTQETQYF. The CDR3 DNA is TGTGCCAGCAGCCCTAGCGGGACCCAAGAGACCCAGTACTTC. The whole variable domain, filled in from reference TRBV9 and TRBJ2-5, reads DSGVTQTPKHLITATGQRVTLRCSPRSGDLSVYWYQQSLDQGLQFLIQYYNGEERAKGNILERFSAQQFPDLHSELNLSSLELGDSALYFCASSPSGTQETQYFGPGTRLLVL.

The chain is built from TRBV7-3 and TRBJ2-3; 8 positions agree with TRBD2. With V trimmed by 2 bases and J by 2 bases, 9 bases remained unmatched. CDR3 length: 17 amino acids. The V gene's germline CDR1 is SGHTA and CDR2 FQGTGA. The CDR3 is CASSLCWREDDTDTQYF. The DNA for the CDR3 is TGTGCCAGCAGCTTATGCTGGCGGGAGGACGACACAGATACGCAGTATTTT. The variable domain in full, completed from reference TRBV7-3 and TRBJ2-3, reads GAGVSQTPSNKVTEKGKYVELRCDPISGHTALYWYRQSLGQGPEFLIYFQGTGAADDSGLPNDRFFAVRPEGSVSTLKIQRTERGDSAVYLCASSLCWREDDTDTQYFGPGTRLTVL.

The chain recombines TRBV9 with TRBJ2-1; 8 bases are shared with TRBD1. The CDR3 is 16 amino acids. Germline CDR1 is SGDLS and CDR2 is YYNGEE. The V segment lost 0 bases and the J segment 4 bases; nucleotides outside the gene matches: 6. CDR3 residues: CASSVEGTGVYNEQFF. The CDR3 DNA is TGTGCCAGCAGCGTAGAGGGGACAGGAGTGTACAATGAGCAGTTCTTC.